Below, 7 T cell receptor beta chains from the same sample are listed, as sequenced in a study of regulatory T cells in long-lasting Graves disease. CDR3-region Arm-PCR and iRepertoire HTBI primers produced the TCR beta libraries. TCRdb processed the multiplex PCR reads anew with MiXCR; each CDR3 protein has one entry. Here the sample spans 200,000 to 250,000 distinct CDR3 sequences, around a fifth being singletons. The time point was: newly diagnosed GD, antithyroid drugs for less than 3 months. Extracted PBMC RNA gave rise to the TCR library. In addition, the sample was reused for a study of T cells in Graves' hyperthyroidism and ophthalmopathy.

The starting material was peripheral blood mononuclear cells (PBMCs), obtained at new diagnosis, from a patient treated with antithyroid drugs. Receptors originate from a woman in her twenties or thirties with Graves disease.

The V and J genes are TRBV28 and TRBJ2-7; D is possibly TRBD2 (7 bases). The germline V gene encodes CDR1 MDHEN and CDR2 SYDVKM. Trimming removed 1 base from V and 5 bases from J, with 18 bases in between. This CDR3 is built from 16 residues. The CDR3 reads CASSLYPGGKLHEQYF. CDR3 nucleotides: TGTGCCAGCAGTTTATATCCGGGGGGCAAACTCCACGAGCAGTACTTC.

This clonotype was seen ten or more times. This chain links TRBV6-1 with TRBJ1-5; D unresolved. CDR1 MNHNS and CDR2 SASEGT come from the germline V gene. CDR3 size: 15 residues. The V gene lost 6 bases and the J gene lost 0 bases, with 12 bases spanning the gap. The chain's CDR3 is CASSPEAYSNQPQHF. The DNA of the CDR3 is TGTGCCAGCAGCCCTGAGGCCTATAGCAATCAGCCCCAGCATTTT.

In this sample, this clonotype turned up many times. The V gene is TRBV7-2, the J gene TRBJ2-2; no definite D call. The CDR3 runs to 14 residues. Germline CDR1 is SGHTA and CDR2 is FQGNSA. V lost 5 bases, J lost 1 base, and 8 bases lay in between. CDR3 DNA sequence: TGTGCCAGCAGCCCCGTCCTGAACACCGGGGAGCTGTTTTTT. It yields the protein CASSPVLNTGELFF.

There are many counts of this clonotype. The chain recombines TRBV28 with TRBJ1-5; D is uncertain. CDR1 is MDHEN, CDR2 SYDVKM, per germline. The germline V and J ends were trimmed by 2 bases and 0 bases, with 5 bases remaining between them. This CDR3 spans 14 amino acids. The CDR3 is CASSLTTSNQPQHF. The CDR3 DNA follows: TGTGCCAGCAGTTTAACGACTAGCAATCAGCCCCAGCATTTT. The full variable domain, with the rest looked up from reference TRBV28 and TRBJ1-5, is DVKVTQSSRYLVKRTGEKVFLECVQDMDHENMFWYRQDPGLGLRLIYFSYDVKMKEKGDIPEGYSVSREKKERFSLILESASTNQTSMYLCASSLTTSNQPQHFGDGTRLSIL.

This clonotype has ten or more counts. V gene TRBV2 combines with J gene TRBJ1-6; possibly TRBD1 for D (5 bases). The germline V gene encodes CDR1 SNHLY and CDR2 FYNNEI. V gave up 6 bases and J gave up 7 bases, with 16 bases separating them. The CDR3 totals 15 residues. CDR3 sequence: CASRPLAQGNSPLHF. The CDR3 DNA follows: TGTGCCAGCAGGCCATTAGCCCAGGGAAATTCACCCCTCCACTTT. Looking up the rest from reference TRBV2 and TRBJ1-6 gives the full variable domain: EPEVTQTPSHQVTQMGQEVILRCVPISNHLYFYWYRQILGQKVEFLVSFYNNEISEKSEIFDDQFSVERPDGSNFTLKIRSTKLEDSAMYFCASRPLAQGNSPLHFGNGTRLTVT.

The chain couples TRBV24-1 to TRBJ2-3, with a weak D call TRBD2 (5 bases). Trimming stripped 5 bases from V and 0 bases from J, with 14 bases between. The CDR3 has 16 amino acids. CDR1 is KGHDR and CDR2 is SFDVKD in the germline V gene. The CDR3 region is CATSVSPGYSTDTQYF. CDR3 sequence (DNA): TGTGCCACCAGTGTCTCCCCGGGGTATAGCACAGATACGCAGTATTTT.

This clonotype was seen ten or more times. The J gene is TRBJ2-2, the V gene TRBV3-1; TRBD1 might be the D (5 bases). Germline CDR1 and CDR2: LGHDT and YNNKEL (reference sequence). V was pared by 9 bases and J by 0 bases, with 11 bases between. This CDR3 comprises 14 residues. The CDR3 nucleotides read TGTGCCAGTGGGGCAGGGCCGAACACCGGGGAGCTGTTTTTT. Translation gives CASGAGPNTGELFF.